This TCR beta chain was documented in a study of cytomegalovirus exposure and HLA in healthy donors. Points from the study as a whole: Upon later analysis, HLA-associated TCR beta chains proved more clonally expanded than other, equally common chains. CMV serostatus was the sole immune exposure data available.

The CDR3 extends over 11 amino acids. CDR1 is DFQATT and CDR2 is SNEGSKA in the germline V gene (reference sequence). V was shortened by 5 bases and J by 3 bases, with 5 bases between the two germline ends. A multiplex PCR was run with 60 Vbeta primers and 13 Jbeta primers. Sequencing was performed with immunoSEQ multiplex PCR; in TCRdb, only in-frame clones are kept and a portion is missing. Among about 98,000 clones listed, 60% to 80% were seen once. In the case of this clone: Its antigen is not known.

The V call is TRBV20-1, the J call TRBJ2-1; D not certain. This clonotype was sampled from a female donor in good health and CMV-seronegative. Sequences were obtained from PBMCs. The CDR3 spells CSADNYNEQFF. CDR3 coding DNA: TGCAGTGCTGACAACTACAATGAGCAGTTCTTC.